Each of the 19 T cell receptor delta chains below was sequenced from the same sample in a study of gamma-delta T cells after stem cell transplantation. TCRdb used CATT to re-call clones from the RT-PCR reads. The sample carries about 13,000 delta-chain clones, roughly a third recorded once. Sequencing was performed on gamma-delta T cells. The receptors here all came from a human donor. It is not recorded whose cells these are; they may come from a transplant donor.

The CDR3 region is CALGELFLPRLPLIKTTDKLIF. The CDR3 nucleotides are TGTGCTCTTGGGGAACTCTTCCTACCAAGGCTACCCCTAATTAAAACCACCGATAAACTCATCTTT. This chain links TRDV1 with TRDJ1; 8 bases agree with TRDD2. The J segment lost 1 base and the V segment lost 0 bases, leaving 22 bases of the junction unmatched. The CDR3 totals 22 residues. The germline CDR1 and CDR2 sequences are TSWWSYY and QGS.

The chain links TRDV1 to TRDJ1, with 10 bases lining up with TRDD3. This CDR3 region has 18 residues. With V trimmed by 1 base and J by 6 bases, 14 bases remained unmatched. From germline, CDR1 is TSWWSYY and CDR2 QGS. The CDR3 nucleotides are TGTGCTCTTGGGGAACCGTCATGGGGGATACAGTTTTCTAATAAACTCATCTTT. Amino acids: CALGEPSWGIQFSNKLIF.

As for this clone: An end of the junction differs from the germline gene, which may be a read error. The chain uses TRDV2 and TRDJ3, with TRDD3 identical over 11 bases. The CDR3 length is 18 residues. CDR1 and CDR2 from the germline V gene are GEAIGNYY and EKD. In nucleotides, the CDR3 is TGTGCCTGTGACATACTGGGGGATAGCTCCTGGTACACCCGACAGGTGTTTTTC. Its protein product is CACDILGDSSWYTRQVFF.

This clone appeared a few times. This sequence joins TRDV2 and TRDJ1; 9 nucleotides align to TRDD3. The CDR3 is 21 residues long. V was pared by 3 bases and J by 0 bases, with 22 bases of the junction left unmatched. Per germline, CDR1 GEAIGNYY and CDR2 EKD. The CDR3 loop is CACDPSYRTYWGKMYTDKLIF. The DNA of the CDR3 is TGTGCCTGTGACCCATCCTACAGGACTTACTGGGGGAAGATGTACACCGATAAACTCATCTTT.

This clone was counted a few times. The V call is TRDV2, the J call TRDJ2; 8 positions match TRDD3. The V segment lost 3 bases and the J segment 0 bases; nucleotides outside the gene matches: 11. CDR3 length: 18 amino acids. CDR1 and CDR2 from the germline V gene are GEAIGNYY and EKD. The CDR3 DNA reads TGTGCCTGTGACCCTGTCTACTGGGGGGGCCCTTTGACAGCACAACTCTTCTTT. As protein: CACDPVYWGGPLTAQLFF.

V and J are TRDV1 and TRDJ1; 9 bases map to TRDD3. Germline CDR1 TSWWSYY, CDR2 QGS. The ends lost 0 bases at V and 8 bases at J; junction bases unmatched: 19. The CDR3 covers 19 residues. The CDR3 region has the DNA TGTGCTCTTGGGGAACTAAGGAGCTGGGGGATCCTAACTCTGGAGAAACTCATCTTT. Encoded protein: CALGELRSWGILTLEKLIF.

The genes are TRDV3 and TRDJ1; no clear D gene. The germline CDR1 and CDR2 sequences are TVYSNPD and GDNSRS (reference sequence). CDR3 size: 15 residues. The ends were cut back, 1 base at V and 0 bases at J, with 15 bases in the middle. In nucleotides, the CDR3 is TGTGCCTTTATCTACGGAAGCGCGAACACCGATAAACTCATCTTT. Translating gives CAFIYGSANTDKLIF.

Details on this clone: Other nucleotide sequences from this sample produce the same CDR3. The chain carries TRDV1 and TRDJ1; weak D call: TRDD2 (9 bases). With 5 bases removed from V and 5 bases from J, the gap between germline ends came to 33 bases. CDR3 size: 20 residues. Per the germline V gene, CDR1 is TSWWSYY and CDR2 is QGS. The CDR3 here is CALGPFPSYNDWGPADKLIF. The DNA for the CDR3 is TGTGCTCTTGGGCCCTTTCCTTCCTACAATGACTGGGGGCCCGCGGATAAACTCATCTTT.

This clone was counted only a few times. At the DNA level, this CDR3 is encoded by other sequences in the same sample as well. V usage is TRDV2 and J usage is TRDJ3; TRDD3 matches at 9 bases. The junction had 11 bases not matched to a gene; V was cut back by 0 bases and J by 0 bases. Germline CDR1 GEAIGNYY, CDR2 EKD. The CDR3 has 21 amino acids. The CDR3 sequence: CACDTRGYAADSSWDTRQMFF. DNA of the CDR3: TGTGCCTGTGACACCCGGGGATACGCTGCGGATAGCTCCTGGGACACCCGACAGATGTTTTTC.

On this clone itself: Other DNA sequences in this sample translate to the same CDR3. The J gene is TRDJ1, the V gene TRDV2; weak D call: TRDD3 (5 bases). The V gene lost 5 bases and the J gene lost 0 bases, with 33 bases spanning the gap. Germline CDR1 reads GEAIGNYY; CDR2 reads EKD. This CDR3 contains 21 residues. As DNA, the CDR3 is TGTGCCTGTGGCGCCACACGGCGTGTTCCCCTAGGGGGTTTCTACACCGATAAACTCATCTTT. It specifies CACGATRRVPLGGFYTDKLIF.

The rearrangement uses TRDV2 and TRDJ1, with D uncertain. The V gene's germline CDR1 is GEAIGNYY and CDR2 EKD. The CDR3 consists of 16 residues. Trimming left V 7 bases short and J 2 bases short, with 22 bases between. CDR3 bases: TGTGCCTGGGGCGCTTCAGAGTGCAACCCGACCGATAAACTCATCTTT. Residues: CAWGASECNPTDKLIF.

This clone is classed as medium-sized. The chain recombines TRDV2 with TRDJ1, with 7 bases fitting TRDD3. This CDR3 contains 14 residues. Germline V gene data show CDR1 as GEAIGNYY and CDR2 as EKD. Germline trimming cut 0 bases from V and 0 bases from J; bases unmatched to any gene: 0. The CDR3 reads CACDTWGNTDKLIF. The CDR3 DNA reads as TGTGCCTGTGACACCTGGGGGAACACCGATAAACTCATCTTT.

V usage is TRDV3 and J usage is TRDJ3, with a tentative D call TRDD3 (5 bases). V was shortened by 3 bases and J by 0 bases, with 9 bases between the two germline ends. CDR3 size: 15 residues. Per germline, CDR1 TVYSNPD and CDR2 GDNSRS (reference sequence). The CDR3 spells CAFAGSSWDTRQMFF. The CDR3 coding sequence is TGTGCCTTCGCTGGGAGCTCCTGGGACACCCGACAGATGTTTTTC. Supplemented by reference TRDV3 and TRDJ3, the full variable domain reads CDKVTQSSPDQTVASGSEVVLLCTYDTVYSNPDLFWYRIRPDYSFQFVFYGDNSRSEGADFTQGRFSVKHILTQKAFHLVISPVRTEDSATYYCAFAGSSWDTRQMFFGTGIKLFVEP.

The CDR3 DNA reads as TGTGCAGCATGGCATAGGTATCCGTACTGGGGGTCCCGCACCGATAAACTCATCTTT. Translation: CAAWHRYPYWGSRTDKLIF. This sequence joins TRAV29/DV5 and TRDJ1; the match to TRDD3 covers 8 bases. V lost 4 bases to trimming and J lost 1 base; unmatched junction nucleotides: 21. CDR1 is NSMFDY, CDR2 ISSIKDK, per germline. The CDR3 is 19 amino acids. The entire variable domain, with the rest obtained from reference TRAV29/DV5 and TRDJ1, is as follows: DQQVKQNSPSLSVQEGRISILNCDYTNSMFDYFLWYKKYPAEGPTFLISISSIKDKNEDGRFTVFLNKSAKHLSLHIVPSQPGDSAVYFCAAWHRYPYWGSRTDKLIFGKGTRVTVEP.

Points on this clone: Germline and junction disagree at one end, which may indicate a read error. This rearrangement joins TRDV1 to TRDJ1; 10 nucleotides align to TRDD3. The germline V gene encodes CDR1 TSWWSYY and CDR2 QGS. This CDR3 is 20 amino acids long. The CDR3 loop reads CALGWGLPGAYWGIENNLIF. Written as DNA, the CDR3 is TGTGCTCTTGGGTGGGGCCTTCCGGGGGCTTACTGGGGGATCGAGAATAACCTCATCTTT.

This clone was observed a few times. This rearrangement joins TRDV1 to TRDJ1, with 9 bases identical to TRDD2. CDR1 is TSWWSYY and CDR2 is QGS in the germline V gene. The CDR3 runs 23 residues. The junction had 37 bases not matched to a gene; V was cut back by 6 bases and J by 8 bases. This CDR3 reads CALGLGAFLQFYRLGSPTPKLIF. CDR3 DNA: TGTGCTCTTGGCCTGGGGGCCTTCCTACAGTTTTACCGACTAGGAAGCCCTACCCCCAAACTCATCTTT.

As for this clone: The identical CDR3 is also encoded by other nucleotide sequences in the sample. The J gene is TRDJ1, the V gene TRDV3; 13 bases are a match to TRDD3. Trimming at V came to 5 bases and at J to 0 bases, leaving 21 bases not matched to a gene. The CDR3 extends over 20 amino acids. In germline, CDR1 is TVYSNPD, CDR2 GDNSRS (reference sequence). This CDR3 reads CAHWPSPYWGIRQDTDKLIF. The CDR3 DNA reads TGTGCCCACTGGCCTTCCCCGTACTGGGGGATACGTCAGGACACCGATAAACTCATCTTT.

Remarks on this clone: One junction end disagrees with the germline gene, perhaps due to a read error. The rearrangement uses TRDV2 and TRDJ3; perhaps D is TRDD2 or TRDD3 (5 bases each). The CDR3 covers 24 residues. CDR1 GEAIGNYY and CDR2 EKD come from the germline V gene. CDR3: CACDTRRGCLLYCGQRWYTRPMFF. Here the CDR3 DNA reads TGTGCCTGTGACACTCGCCGGGGGTGCCTTCTGTACTGTGGTCAAAGGTGGTACACCCGACCGATGTTTTTC.

This clone has a handful of counts. The identical CDR3 is also encoded by other nucleotide sequences in the sample. DNA of the CDR3: TGTGCTCTTGGGGAATTCACCTTCCTACCCTGTGGGGCACGCTACACCGATAAACTCATCTTT. This sequence encodes CALGEFTFLPCGARYTDKLIF. V and J are TRDV1 and TRDJ1; the match to TRDD2 covers 9 bases. With V trimmed by 2 bases and J by 0 bases, 19 bases remained unmatched. Per the germline V gene, CDR1 is TSWWSYY and CDR2 is QGS. The CDR3 runs to 21 residues.